Below, 27 T cell receptor beta chains from the same sample are listed, as sequenced in a study of cytomegalovirus exposure and HLA in healthy donors. Primers for the PCR totalled 60 Vbeta and 13 Jbeta. TCRdb's table, derived via immunoSEQ multiplex PCR, lists solely in-frame clones and lacks some. This table holds some 210,000 clones, approximately 82% found once. The sample was PBMCs. The receptors shown here come from a male donor in good health and CMV-seronegative.

V and J are TRBV29-1 and TRBJ2-7; 7 bases fit TRBD1. CDR3 length: 13 residues. V lost 4 bases and J lost 7; bases outside the gene matches: 10. Per the germline V gene, CDR1 is SQVTM and CDR2 is ANQGSEA. The CDR3 DNA sequence: TGCAGCGTTGGAAGTACAGGGGTTGGAGAGCAGTACTTC. Its translation: CSVGSTGVGEQYF.

The rearrangement joins TRBV6-1 to TRBJ1-1; D might be TRBD1 (5 bases). Trimming pared 4 bases from V and 2 bases from J, leaving 11 bases between. This CDR3 is built from 14 residues. Germline assignment: CDR1 MNHNS and CDR2 SASEGT. CDR3 residues: CASSGRGSNTEAFF. CDR3 sequence (DNA): TGTGCCAGCAGTGGGCGGGGCTCCAACACTGAAGCTTTCTTT.

The gene calls are TRBV7-3 and TRBJ2-1, with a tentative D call TRBD1 (6 bases). The length of the CDR3 is 15 residues. The V gene lost 7 bases and the J gene lost 0 bases, with 13 bases spanning the gap. The V gene's germline CDR1 is SGHTA and CDR2 FQGTGA. The CDR3 spells CASNLRGSSYNEQFF. As DNA, the CDR3 is TGTGCCAGCAATTTAAGGGGGAGCTCCTACAATGAGCAGTTCTTC.

The J gene is TRBJ1-5, the V gene TRBV19, with a possible D match to TRBD1 (6 bases). CDR1 is LNHDA and CDR2 is SQIVND in the germline V gene (reference sequence). V lost 0 bases to trimming and J lost 2 bases, with 11 bases between them. CDR3 length equals 16 residues. The CDR3 coding sequence is TGTGCCAGTAGTATAGAACGGGCAGGGGGCAATCAGCCCCAGCATTTT. Protein sequence: CASSIERAGGNQPQHF.

The chain links TRBV6-1 to TRBJ2-7; 8 nucleotides match TRBD2. Unmatched junction bases numbered 12, after V lost 8 bases and J lost 3 bases. Germline-derived CDR1 and CDR2 are MNHNS and SASEGT. CDR3 length: 15 amino acids. CDR3 DNA sequence: TGTGCCAGCCAAATCCCGCGGGGGGCAGTCTACGAGCAGTACTTC. Encoded protein: CASQIPRGAVYEQYF.

V is TRBV6-1 and J is TRBJ1-2; D might be TRBD1 (6 bases). CDR3 length: 12 amino acids. Deletions cut 5 bases from V and 7 bases from J, with 11 bases between. CDR1 is MNHNS and CDR2 is SASEGT in the germline V gene. CDR3 protein: CASSPTGAGYTF. The CDR3 coding sequence is TGTGCCAGCAGTCCGACAGGCGCTGGCTACACCTTC.

This clone was picked up a small number of times. The chain couples TRBV29-1 to TRBJ2-1; tentative D call: TRBD2 (6 bases). CDR3 length: 12 amino acids. Germline values: CDR1 SQVTM, CDR2 ANQGSEA. The V end was cut by 7 bases, the J end by 8 bases, with 15 bases between. The CDR3 DNA is TGCAGCGCTGGTGAGGGGAGGCATGAGCAGTTCTTC. As protein: CSAGEGRHEQFF.

About this clone itself: This sample includes further DNA sequences coding for the same CDR3. The genes are TRBV28 and TRBJ1-1, with TRBD1 as a possible D gene (6 bases). The CDR3 consists of 14 residues. The V gene lost 5 bases and the J gene lost 5 bases, with 15 bases spanning the gap. Germline lookup yields CDR1 MDHEN and CDR2 SYDVKM. CDR3 amino acids: CASSLRGGRTEAFF. The CDR3 nucleotides are TGTGCCAGCAGTCTCAGGGGTGGGCGGACTGAAGCTTTCTTT.

The table lists this clone with a count of one. The chain recombines TRBV29-1 with TRBJ1-2; 11 nucleotides line up with TRBD1. The J segment lost 8 bases and the V segment lost 6 bases, leaving 8 bases of the junction unmatched. This CDR3 region has 13 residues. Germline loops: CDR1 SQVTM, CDR2 ANQGSEA. The chain's CDR3 is CSVSGQGAGGYTF. CDR3 nucleotide sequence: TGCAGCGTCTCCGGACAGGGGGCGGGGGGCTACACCTTC.

The chain uses TRBV5-1 and TRBJ2-2; the match to TRBD2 covers 7 bases. Germline V gene data show CDR1 as SGHRS and CDR2 as YFSETQ. The CDR3 consists of 12 residues. Trimming removed 4 bases from V and 6 bases from J; junction bases left unmatched: 0. The DNA for the CDR3 is TGCGCCAGCAGCGGGGGGGCCGGGGAGCTGTTTTTT. This encodes CASSGGAGELFF. The whole variable domain, remainder taken from reference TRBV5-1 and TRBJ2-2, is KAGVTQTPRYLIKTRGQQVTLSCSPISGHRSVSWYQQTPGQGLQFLFEYFSETQRNKGNFPGRFSGRQFSNSRSEMNVSTLELGDSALYLCASSGGAGELFFGEGSRLTVL.

This clone appeared once. The chain uses TRBV25-1 and TRBJ2-7, with D possibly matching TRBD2 (5 bases). Germline V gives CDR1 MGHDK, CDR2 SYGVNS. This CDR3 spans 11 amino acids. Deletions cut 7 bases from V and 6 bases from J, with 10 bases between. The CDR3 protein is CASIRGSEQYF. The CDR3 bases are TGTGCCAGCATTCGAGGGAGCGAGCAGTACTTC.

The rearrangement links TRBV7-9 to TRBJ2-1; tentatively, D is TRBD2 (6 bases). V lost 2 bases and J lost 4, with 15 bases in between. The V gene's germline CDR1 is SEHNR and CDR2 FQNEAQ (reference sequence). This CDR3 comprises 16 residues. CDR3 sequence (DNA): TGTGCCAGCAGCTTATGGCGGGAAGTGGATTACAATGAGCAGTTCTTC. Residues: CASSLWREVDYNEQFF.

The chain employs TRBV6-5 and TRBJ1-2; D unresolved. V was trimmed by 6 bases and J by 8 bases, leaving 13 bases between them. CDR3 length: 12 residues. Germline loops: CDR1 MNHEY, CDR2 SVGAGI. The CDR3 region is CASSPPGLGYTF. CDR3 in DNA: TGTGCCAGCAGCCCCCCAGGACTCGGCTACACCTTC.

The chain joins TRBV7-3 to TRBJ2-1; 8 nucleotides agree with TRBD2. CDR3 size: 16 residues. Trimming removed 5 bases from V and 1 base from J; junction bases left unmatched: 7. CDR1 is SGHTA, CDR2 FQGTGA, per germline. CDR3 region: CASSPQIAGSYNEQFF. Here the CDR3 DNA reads TGTGCCAGCAGCCCCCAAATAGCGGGGTCCTACAATGAGCAGTTCTTC.

The CDR3: CASSVGVAGGLSQETQYF. The CDR3 DNA follows: TGTGCCAGCAGCGTAGGGGTAGCGGGAGGGCTCTCTCAAGAGACCCAGTACTTC. The J gene is TRBJ2-5, the V gene TRBV9, with TRBD2 matching over 11 bases. The V gene end was trimmed by 0 bases and the J gene end by 2 bases; junction bases not matched to a gene: 9. The germline V gene encodes CDR1 SGDLS and CDR2 YYNGEE. The CDR3 spans 18 residues.

V is TRBV7-9 and J is TRBJ2-5; 8 nucleotides line up with TRBD2. With V trimmed by 6 bases and J by 7 bases, 16 bases remained unmatched. The CDR3 extends over 16 amino acids. Germline V gene data show CDR1 as SEHNR and CDR2 as FQNEAQ (reference sequence). The CDR3 sequence is CASRRAKVDAGGTQYF. The CDR3 DNA is TGTGCCAGCAGACGTGCGAAAGTGGACGCGGGAGGGACCCAGTACTTC.

The J gene is TRBJ2-3, the V gene TRBV30, with TRBD2 matching over 11 bases. Per the germline V gene, CDR1 is GTSNPN and CDR2 is SVGIG (reference sequence). After removal of 2 bases from V and 1 base from J, the junction contained 2 bases not matched to a gene. The length of the CDR3 is 15 residues. CDR3 residues: CAWSRGLAGTDTQYF. In DNA form, the CDR3 reads TGTGCCTGGAGTAGGGGACTAGCGGGCACAGATACGCAGTATTTT.

Only a few counts were recorded for this clone. The rearrangement uses TRBV27 and TRBJ2-5; 13 positions agree with TRBD2. The CDR3 is 17 amino acids. Germline V CDR1 and CDR2: MNHEY, SMNVEV (reference sequence). V was pared by 7 bases and J by 4 bases, with 12 bases of the junction left unmatched. The CDR3 protein is CASTTQRGLAGLETQYF. In nucleotides, the CDR3 is TGTGCCAGCACCACCCAAAGGGGACTAGCGGGATTAGAGACCCAGTACTTC.

Note on this clone: Germline and junction disagree at one end, which may indicate a read error. V usage is TRBV5-6 and J usage is TRBJ1-1; maybe TRBD1 (5 bases). This CDR3 is 14 amino acids long. Germline V gives CDR1 SGHDT, CDR2 YYEEEE. As DNA, the CDR3 is TGTGCCAGCAGCTTGGGATGGGGGGGAGCTGAATCTTTCTTT. Protein sequence: CASSLGWGGAESFF.

This chain connects TRBV28 to TRBJ1-5; TRBD1 agrees at 7 bases. After removal of 6 bases from V and 0 bases from J, the junction contained 5 bases not matched to a gene. Germline CDR1 and CDR2: MDHEN and SYDVKM. This CDR3 is 15 amino acids long. The CDR3 coding sequence is TGTGCCAGCAGGGAGGGACAGCTTAGCAATCAGCCCCAGCATTTT. Amino acids: CASREGQLSNQPQHF.

The CDR3 spells CASSISVVAGDTDTQYF. The CDR3 coding sequence is TGTGCCAGTAGTATCTCGGTTGTGGCGGGGGACACAGATACGCAGTATTTT. V is TRBV19 and J is TRBJ2-3; 7 positions agree with TRBD2. This CDR3 spans 17 amino acids. Trimming at V came to 3 bases and at J to 2 bases, leaving 11 bases not matched to a gene. Germline CDR1 and CDR2: LNHDA and SQIVND (reference sequence).

This chain links TRBV5-1 with TRBJ2-5; TRBD2 matches at 8 bases. TRBJ2-7 matches the DNA end more closely, so the J call is doubtful. The CDR3 is 16 residues long. The germline V gene has CDR1 SGHRS and CDR2 YFSETQ. The CDR3 loop is CASSSGPTSGAYEQYF. The CDR3 bases are TGCGCCAGCAGCTCGGGCCCAACTAGCGGAGCTTACGAGCAGTACTTC.

The rearrangement links TRBV27 to TRBJ1-1; the D gene is possibly TRBD1 (5 bases). V lost 2 bases to trimming and J lost 3 bases, with 10 bases between them. The germline V gene encodes CDR1 MNHEY and CDR2 SMNVEV (reference sequence). This CDR3 region has 14 residues. In nucleotides, the CDR3 is TGTGCCAGCAGTTTAAAGTGGGGGGACACTGAAGCTTTCTTT. It specifies CASSLKWGDTEAFF.

The chain uses TRBV27 and TRBJ2-1; D might be TRBD1 (6 bases). Germline CDR1 and CDR2: MNHEY and SMNVEV (reference sequence). The CDR3 covers 16 residues. Deletions cut 6 bases from V and 8 bases from J, with 23 bases between. CDR3 nucleotides: TGTGCCAGCAGATCTCCACCCCCTAGAAACAGGGATGAGCAGTTCTTC. Translated, it gives CASRSPPPRNRDEQFF.

The V call is TRBV9, the J call TRBJ2-7, with 7 bases lining up with TRBD1. Trimming removed 0 bases from V and 7 bases from J; junction bases left unmatched: 7. The length of the CDR3 is 14 residues. Germline V gives CDR1 SGDLS, CDR2 YYNGEE. The DNA of the CDR3 is TGTGCCAGCAGCGTAGCTCTCGACAGGGAAGAGCAGTACTTC. It is translated as CASSVALDREEQYF. Full variable domain (remainder filled in from reference TRBV9 and TRBJ2-7): DSGVTQTPKHLITATGQRVTLRCSPRSGDLSVYWYQQSLDQGLQFLIQYYNGEERAKGNILERFSAQQFPDLHSELNLSSLELGDSALYFCASSVALDREEQYFGPGTRLTVT.

The rearrangement uses TRBV5-1 and TRBJ2-7, with 9 bases fitting TRBD2. The germline CDR1 and CDR2 sequences are SGHRS and YFSETQ. With V trimmed by 2 bases and J by 2 bases, 2 bases remained unmatched. This CDR3 contains 14 residues. The CDR3 coding sequence is TGCGCCAGCAGCTTCGGGACTAGCACCTACGAGCAGTACTTC. This encodes CASSFGTSTYEQYF.

V and J are TRBV7-2 and TRBJ2-1, with 7 bases identical to TRBD2. The CDR3 consists of 15 residues. Trimming took 4 bases from V and 0 from J; bases not matched to a gene: 3. Per germline, CDR1 SGHTA and CDR2 FQGNSA. The chain's CDR3 is CASSWEGSSYNEQFF. The DNA for the CDR3 is TGTGCCAGCAGCTGGGAGGGGAGCTCCTACAATGAGCAGTTCTTC.